The next 22 T cell receptor beta chains were all read from a single sample in a study of T cell clonotyping in hematopoietic cell transplantation. Using immunoSEQ multiplex PCR, the repertoire was profiled, and TCRdb retains in-frame clones only, with some absent. The table records several thousand clones, around 20% of them present only once. The sample in question was PBMCs, obtained 180 days after allogeneic stem cell transplant. These receptor sequences come from a male patient in his late teens or twenties who had an allogeneic stem cell transplant, so the T cells may come from the graft donor. Some clones in this sample may be carry-over from other donors' samples.

This clone was recorded a few times. The V and J genes are TRBV9 and TRBJ2-7, with D possibly matching TRBD1 (6 bases). The germline CDR1 and CDR2 sequences are SGDLS and YYNGEE. The CDR3 sequence is 13 residues long. Trimming took off 5 bases at V and 5 bases at J, with 14 bases between the two ends. The CDR3 here is CASSSRGFNEQYF. CDR3 DNA sequence: TGTGCCAGCAGTTCAAGGGGGTTCAACGAGCAGTACTTC.

The CDR3 spells CAAGRSNSPLHF. The CDR3 region has the DNA TGTGCCGCGGGACGGAGTAATTCACCCCTCCACTTT. The chain has TRBV30 and TRBJ1-6, with a possible D match to TRBD1 (5 bases). V lost 8 bases, J lost 6 bases, and 11 bases lay in between. Germline values: CDR1 GTSNPN, CDR2 SVGIG (reference sequence). This CDR3 is built from 12 residues.

The CDR3 loop is CAWMAGPLQNSPLHF. CDR3 DNA: TGTGCCTGGATGGCAGGGCCCCTGCAAAATTCACCCCTCCACTTT. The rearrangement links TRBV30 to TRBJ1-6; tentative D call: TRBD1 (5 bases). CDR1 is GTSNPN and CDR2 is SVGIG in the germline V gene (reference sequence). The CDR3 has 15 amino acids. Trimming cost V 4 bases and J 7 bases, with 17 bases left between them.

This clone was seen only a few times. The chain's CDR3 is CAWSDSGVSTDTQYF. In DNA form, the CDR3 reads TGTGCCTGGAGTGATAGCGGGGTTAGCACAGATACGCAGTATTTT. The chain combines TRBV30 with TRBJ2-3; 8 nucleotides agree with TRBD2. CDR3 length equals 15 residues. The ends lost 1 base at V and 0 bases at J; junction bases unmatched: 3. CDR1 is GTSNPN and CDR2 is SVGIG in the germline V gene (reference sequence).

This clone was detected only a few times. The chain employs TRBV25-1 and TRBJ2-7; D gene unclear. CDR1 and CDR2 from the germline V gene are MGHDK and SYGVNS. Deletions cut 3 bases from V and 6 bases from J, with 12 bases between. CDR3 length: 13 amino acids. The chain's CDR3 is CASSEPKGFEQYF. In DNA, the CDR3 is TGTGCCAGCAGTGAGCCCAAGGGATTCGAGCAGTACTTC.

V and J are TRBV20-1 and TRBJ1-2, with D possibly TRBD1 on 6 matching bases. The CDR3 consists of 11 residues. The germline CDR1 and CDR2 sequences are DFQATT and SNEGSKA (reference sequence). The V end was cut by 7 bases, the J end by 8 bases, with 14 bases between. CDR3 region: CSELGAGGYTF. The CDR3 DNA reads TGCAGTGAATTGGGGGCGGGCGGCTACACCTTC.

The rearrangement uses TRBV30 and TRBJ2-7, with D possibly matching TRBD2 (5 bases). Germline assignment: CDR1 GTSNPN and CDR2 SVGIG (reference sequence). The CDR3 consists of 13 residues. Trimming cost V 5 bases and J 2 bases, with 13 bases left between them. This CDR3 reads CAWGPGSPYEQYF. CDR3 nucleotide sequence: TGTGCCTGGGGTCCGGGGTCACCCTACGAGCAGTACTTC.

This clone was counted between two and nine times. The chain employs TRBV30 and TRBJ1-1; 12 nucleotides line up with TRBD1. Germline V CDR1 and CDR2: GTSNPN, SVGIG (reference sequence). With 5 bases clipped from V and 4 bases from J, the junction kept 8 bases outside the gene matches. The CDR3 is 15 residues long. The CDR3 loop is CAWGTGGSVGTEAFF. CDR3 coding DNA: TGTGCCTGGGGGACAGGGGGCAGTGTGGGCACTGAAGCTTTCTTT.

There are a few counts of this clone. The rearrangement links TRBV5-8 to TRBJ1-2; D is uncertain. CDR3 size: 14 residues. Germline V CDR1 and CDR2: SGHTS, YDEGEE. Deletions cut 4 bases from V and 3 bases from J, with 13 bases between. In DNA form, the CDR3 reads TGTGCCAGCAGCCTGCGAGCCACGGACTATGGCTACACCTTC. Amino acid sequence: CASSLRATDYGYTF.

This clone appeared a few times. The chain employs TRBV25-1 and TRBJ2-2; D may match TRBD1 or TRBD2 (5 bases each). The CDR3 consists of 12 residues. Trimming left V 4 bases short and J 6 bases short, with 6 bases between. The V gene's germline CDR1 is MGHDK and CDR2 SYGVNS. DNA of the CDR3: TGTGCCAGCAGTGGAGGGGCCGGGGAGCTGTTTTTT. Translating it yields CASSGGAGELFF.

This clone turned up a few times. V is TRBV29-1 and J is TRBJ2-3, with TRBD2 matching over 9 bases. Trimming removed 1 base from V and 1 base from J; junction bases left unmatched: 3. This CDR3 is 15 amino acids long. The germline CDR1 and CDR2 sequences are SQVTM and ANQGSEA. Written as DNA, the CDR3 is TGCAGCGTTGAAGGAGTAGCGGGGGGCACAGATACGCAGTATTTT. Encoded protein: CSVEGVAGGTDTQYF.

This clone was counted only a few times. V gene TRBV30 combines with J gene TRBJ2-3; 14 bases match TRBD2. The length of the CDR3 is 16 residues. CDR1 is GTSNPN and CDR2 is SVGIG in the germline V gene (reference sequence). Losses at the gene ends were 1 base for V and 4 bases for J; bases not matched to a gene: 4. The CDR3 DNA sequence: TGTGCCTGGAGTGATACGGGACTAGCGGGAGCAGATACGCAGTATTTT. It codes for CAWSDTGLAGADTQYF. Together with reference TRBV30 and TRBJ2-3, the CDR3 gives the full variable domain: SQTIHQWPATLVQPVGSPLSLECTVEGTSNPNLYWYRQAAGRGLQLLFYSVGIGQISSEVPQNLSASRPQDRQFILSSKKLLLSDSGFYLCAWSDTGLAGADTQYFGPGTRLTVL.

This chain connects TRBV30 to TRBJ1-6; D is perhaps TRBD1 (6 bases). The germline V and J ends were trimmed by 7 bases and 8 bases, with 15 bases remaining between them. Germline loops: CDR1 GTSNPN, CDR2 SVGIG (reference sequence). This CDR3 comprises 13 residues. In DNA form, the CDR3 reads TGTGCCTTCACGGAGGGGGTTTATTCACCCCTCCACTTT. It encodes CAFTEGVYSPLHF.

J is TRBJ2-1 and V is TRBV5-6, with no clear D. Per the germline V gene, CDR1 is SGHDT and CDR2 is YYEEEE. This CDR3 is 16 amino acids long. Deletions cut 0 bases from V and 0 bases from J, with 10 bases between. CDR3 region: CASSLGPVNSYNEQFF. The CDR3 region has the DNA TGTGCCAGCAGCTTGGGGCCGGTAAACTCCTACAATGAGCAGTTCTTC.

This chain joins TRBV7-2 and TRBJ1-2, with D maybe TRBD1 (5 bases). CDR1 is SGHTA and CDR2 is FQGNSA in the germline V gene. The CDR3 runs to 15 residues. V was trimmed by 1 base and J by 7 bases, leaving 16 bases between them. In nucleotides, the CDR3 is TGTGCCAGCAGCTTAGGAGCAACTCAGGGTCGTGGCTACACCTTC. Translating it yields CASSLGATQGRGYTF.

The chain combines TRBV6-1 with TRBJ2-1, with 10 nucleotides matching TRBD2. This CDR3 comprises 17 residues. With V trimmed by 2 bases and J by 5 bases, 9 bases remained unmatched. Germline loops: CDR1 MNHNS, CDR2 SASEGT. The CDR3 sequence is CASSELRASGRNNEQFF. The CDR3 nucleotides are TGTGCCAGCAGTGAATTAAGGGCTAGCGGGAGAAACAATGAGCAGTTCTTC.

There are a few counts of this clone. The genes are TRBV4-2 and TRBJ1-5; 10 bases are shared with TRBD1. The V gene's germline CDR1 is LGHNA and CDR2 YNFKEQ. J was trimmed by 4 bases and V by 0 bases; bases with no gene match: 9. The CDR3 sequence is 18 residues long. The DNA for the CDR3 is TGTGCCAGCAGCCAAGATAGGTATGGGACAGGGGTGAATCAGCCCCAGCATTTT. Translating it yields CASSQDRYGTGVNQPQHF.

Sample share makes this clone medium-sized. This rearrangement joins TRBV27 to TRBJ2-7; D is undetermined. The CDR3 is made up of 12 amino acids. Trimming left V 4 bases short and J 4 bases short, with 8 bases between. CDR1 is MNHEY and CDR2 is SMNVEV in the germline V gene (reference sequence). CDR3 nucleotide sequence: TGTGCCAGCAGTTCGGTAGGGTACGAGCAGTACTTC. Protein product: CASSSVGYEQYF.

The chain employs TRBV6-6 and TRBJ2-7; D is possibly TRBD2 (5 bases). V lost 5 bases and J 4 bases, leaving 18 bases between the germline ends. Germline V gives CDR1 MNHNY, CDR2 SVGAGI (reference sequence). CDR3 size: 15 residues. This CDR3 reads CASSVRGLTRYEQYF. In DNA form, the CDR3 reads TGTGCCAGCAGTGTCCGAGGGCTTACTAGATACGAGCAGTACTTC.

The chain carries TRBV30 and TRBJ2-5, with D possibly being TRBD1 (5 bases). With 5 bases removed from V and 1 base from J, the gap between germline ends came to 5 bases. Germline loops: CDR1 GTSNPN, CDR2 SVGIG (reference sequence). CDR3 length: 11 amino acids. CDR3 sequence reads: CAWGAQETQYF. CDR3 coding DNA: TGTGCCTGGGGGGCCCAAGAGACCCAGTACTTC.

The rearrangement uses TRBV6-5 and TRBJ2-5; D may be TRBD2 (5 bases). The CDR3 is 11 amino acids. V was pared by 10 bases and J by 7 bases, with 13 bases between. From germline, CDR1 is MNHEY and CDR2 SVGAGI. CDR3 DNA: TGTGCCACATCCCACCGGGGGACCCAGTACTTC. Translated: CATSHRGTQYF.

In its sample, this clone is medium-sized. J is TRBJ2-1 and V is TRBV6-5, with 8 bases that match TRBD1. The CDR3 is 14 residues long. J was trimmed by 2 bases and V by 8 bases; bases with no gene match: 5. Germline assignment: CDR1 MNHEY and CDR2 SVGAGI. DNA of the CDR3: TGTGCCAGCGGAGGGACAGGTCCCTACAATGAGCAGTTCTTC. It is translated as CASGGTGPYNEQFF.